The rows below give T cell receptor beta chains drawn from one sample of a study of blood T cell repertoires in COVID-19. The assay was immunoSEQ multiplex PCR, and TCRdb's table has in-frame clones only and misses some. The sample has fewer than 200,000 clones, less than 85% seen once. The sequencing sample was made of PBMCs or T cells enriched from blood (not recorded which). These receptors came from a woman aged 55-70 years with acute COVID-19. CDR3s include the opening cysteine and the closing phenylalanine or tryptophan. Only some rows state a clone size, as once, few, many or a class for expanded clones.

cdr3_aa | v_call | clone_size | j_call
CASSLGPQGGEQFF | TRBV5-1 | - | TRBJ2-1
CASSQGGGNQPQHF | TRBV14 | - | TRBJ1-5
CATSDPGQDYEQYF | TRBV24-1 | - | TRBJ2-7
CASSLSTQSEPQHF | TRBV7-9 | - | TRBJ1-5
CASSQGTTANYGYTF | TRBV5-1 | - | TRBJ1-2
CASSLVQGGYNYGYTF | TRBV5-8 | - | TRBJ1-2
CASSFTAFYEQYF | TRBV12-3/TRBV12-4 | - | TRBJ2-7
CASSDGGQPQHF | TRBV10-1 | - | TRBJ1-5
CASSVGAGAETQYF | TRBV9 | - | TRBJ2-5
CASLLDFNYGYTF | TRBV28 | - | TRBJ1-2
CASRFTSGSSNEQFF | TRBV6-5 | - | TRBJ2-1
CASSFQQGSSYNEQFF | TRBV6-4 | few | TRBJ2-1
CASSPGQGAYEQYF | TRBV7-9 | - | TRBJ2-7
CATSRDSNYGYTF | TRBV24-1 | - | TRBJ1-2
CASSRTSGNLADTQYF | TRBV5-1 | once | TRBJ2-3
CASSLGSGRTGELFF | TRBV5-1 | - | TRBJ2-2
CASSNTGEREQYF | TRBV19 | - | TRBJ2-7
CAWDRDRGYQPQHF | TRBV30 | - | TRBJ1-5
CASSLGGLPVETQYF | TRBV7-7 | once | TRBJ2-5
CASTQTQGLVRVF | TRBV7-2 | - | TRBJ1-1
CASSQGRTRGPYEQYF | TRBV3-1/TRBV3-2 | - | TRBJ2-7
CSVQQQGSNQPQHF | TRBV29-1 | - | TRBJ1-5
CASSPGQRDYGYTF | TRBV9 | - | TRBJ1-2
CASSFQGREETQYF | TRBV7-2 | - | TRBJ2-5
CATSDVTSGSLYEQFF | TRBV24-1 | - | TRBJ2-1
CASTSGHPAYNEQFF | TRBV27 | - | TRBJ2-1
CASSLGAAGNGFGYTF | TRBV28 | few | TRBJ1-2